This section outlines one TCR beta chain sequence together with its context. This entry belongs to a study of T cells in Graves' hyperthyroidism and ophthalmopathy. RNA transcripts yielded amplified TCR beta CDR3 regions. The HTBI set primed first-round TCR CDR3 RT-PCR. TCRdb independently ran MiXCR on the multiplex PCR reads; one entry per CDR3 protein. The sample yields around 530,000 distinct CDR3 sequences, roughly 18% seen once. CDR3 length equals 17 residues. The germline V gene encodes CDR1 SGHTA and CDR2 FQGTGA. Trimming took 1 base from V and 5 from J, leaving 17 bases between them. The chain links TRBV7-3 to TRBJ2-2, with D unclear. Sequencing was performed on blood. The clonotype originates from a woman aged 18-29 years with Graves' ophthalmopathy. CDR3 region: CASSLILLGLGTGELFF. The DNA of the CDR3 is TGTGCCAGCAGCTTAATTCTGCTTGGGTTAGGGACCGGGGAGCTGTTTTTT.